These 32 T cell receptor beta chains were sequenced from one sample in a study of blood T cell repertoires in COVID-19. The data were produced by immunoSEQ multiplex PCR, yet TCRdb's version contains in-frame clones alone and is incomplete. The repertoire holds a few hundred thousand clones, 80% to 85% seen once, with about 20% in the top ten. Sequencing was carried out using peripheral blood. These TCRs come from a man younger than 40 with active or convalescent COVID-19.

This clone turned up a few times. The rearrangement links TRBV27 to TRBJ1-6; 9 nucleotides agree with TRBD1. V trimming: 1 base; J trimming: 7 bases; junction bases outside the gene matches: 5. CDR3 length: 16 amino acids. CDR1 is MNHEY and CDR2 is SMNVEV in the germline V gene (reference sequence). This chain's CDR3 is CASSLFIGTGNSPLHF. For the CDR3, the DNA is TGTGCCAGCAGTTTATTTATCGGGACAGGGAATTCACCCCTCCACTTT.

This chain uses TRBV5-4 with TRBJ2-7; D is perhaps TRBD2 (5 bases). Trimming shortened V by 0 bases and J by 2 bases, and 6 bases separated the two germline ends. The CDR3 runs 13 residues. Germline-derived CDR1 and CDR2 are SGHNT and YYREEE (reference sequence). The CDR3 is CASSLGRAYEQYF. DNA for the CDR3: TGTGCCAGCAGCTTGGGGCGGGCCTACGAGCAGTACTTC.

This chain joins TRBV4-1 and TRBJ2-7; TRBD2 might be the D (6 bases). Germline V gives CDR1 MGHRA, CDR2 YSYEKL. V was cut by 1 base and J by 3 bases, with 13 bases left in between. The CDR3 is 15 residues long. CDR3 sequence reads: CASSQAAGQNYEQYF. The CDR3 DNA reads as TGCGCCAGCAGCCAAGCTGCGGGGCAGAACTACGAGCAGTACTTC.

This chain links TRBV7-9 with TRBJ2-5, with 7 positions matching TRBD1. There are 17 residues in the CDR3. Germline V gene sequence: CDR1 SEHNR, CDR2 FQNEAQ (reference sequence). V was clipped by 2 bases and J by 4 bases; unmatched bases: 13. The DNA for the CDR3 is TGTGCCAGCAGCTTACCCTTCCTCATAGACAGGGCAGAGACCCAGTACTTC. Translating gives CASSLPFLIDRAETQYF. The whole variable domain, remainder taken from reference TRBV7-9 and TRBJ2-5, is DTGVSQNPRHKITKRGQNVTFRCDPISEHNRLYWYRQTLGQGPEFLTYFQNEAQLEKSRLLSDRFSAERPKGSFSTLEIQRTEQGDSAMYLCASSLPFLIDRAETQYFGPGTRLLVL.

The rearrangement links TRBV5-4 to TRBJ2-5; 9 bases align to TRBD1. This CDR3 comprises 15 residues. The germline gives CDR1 SGHNT, CDR2 YYREEE (reference sequence). V trimming: 1 base; J trimming: 8 bases; junction bases outside the gene matches: 9. The CDR3 sequence is CASSLIGRGQGTQYF. CDR3 in DNA: TGTGCCAGCAGCTTGATCGGGCGGGGACAGGGCACCCAGTACTTC.

This chain connects TRBV6-5 to TRBJ2-1; 9 positions agree with TRBD2. Looked up from germline, CDR1 is MNHEY and CDR2 is SVGAGI. V shed 5 bases, J shed 2 bases, and the junction held 4 bases outside the gene matches. The CDR3 totals 15 residues. The DNA for the CDR3 is TGTGCCAGCAGTATAGCGGGAGAGACCTACAATGAGCAGTTCTTC. This translates into CASSIAGETYNEQFF.

This sequence joins TRBV20-1 and TRBJ2-5; TRBD2 aligns across 11 bases. With 3 bases clipped from V and 3 bases from J, the junction kept 6 bases outside the gene matches. The germline gives CDR1 DFQATT, CDR2 SNEGSKA (reference sequence). The CDR3 runs to 15 residues. The CDR3 nucleotides are TGCAGTGCTAGTCAACCGGGACTAGCGGAAGAGACCCAGTACTTC. Its translation: CSASQPGLAEETQYF.

The chain is built from TRBV3-1 (or the pseudogene TRBV3-2) and TRBJ2-5; D might be TRBD1 (5 bases). Germline V gene data show CDR1 as LGHDT and CDR2 as YNNKEL (reference sequence). This CDR3 contains 17 residues. Between the trimmed V and J ends, which lost 3 bases and 5 bases, there was a span of 22 bases. The CDR3 DNA follows: TGTGCCAGCAGCCAGCGATGGACATCTGCGGTCGGGGAGACCCAGTACTTC. Translated, it gives CASSQRWTSAVGETQYF.

Of note for this clone: Other DNA sequences in the same sample also yield this CDR3. The chain links TRBV7-2 to TRBJ2-5; D remains ambiguous. The germline V and J ends were trimmed by 0 bases and 5 bases, with 4 bases remaining between them. This CDR3 contains 12 residues. Germline CDR1 and CDR2: SGHTA and FQGNSA. The CDR3 bases are TGTGCCAGCAGCTTAGCCCGGGAGACCCAGTACTTC. This codes for CASSLARETQYF.

This chain joins TRBV24-1 and TRBJ2-5, with 7 bases aligning to TRBD1. Germline loops: CDR1 KGHDR, CDR2 SFDVKD. With V trimmed by 2 bases and J by 4 bases, 12 bases remained unmatched. This CDR3 has 17 residues. CDR3: CATSDSPGTVNLETQYF. DNA of the CDR3: TGTGCCACCAGTGATTCCCCCGGGACAGTCAATTTAGAGACCCAGTACTTC.

V gene TRBV6-5 combines with J gene TRBJ2-7, with D possibly matching TRBD2 (5 bases). Germline CDR1 and CDR2: MNHEY and SVGAGI. Trimming took 5 bases from V and 5 from J, leaving 10 bases between them. The CDR3 loop spans 12 amino acids. The CDR3 here is CASSRVRDEQYF. CDR3 DNA: TGTGCCAGCAGTCGGGTGAGGGACGAGCAGTACTTC.

The chain has TRBV5-6 and TRBJ2-7; 8 nucleotides agree with TRBD1. The CDR3 totals 16 residues. CDR1 and CDR2 (germline): SGHDT, YYEEEE. The trim removed 4 bases at V and 2 bases at J, leaving 11 bases unmatched. CDR3 amino acids: CASSRGGPTGAYEQYF. CDR3 nucleotide sequence: TGTGCCAGCAGCCGGGGAGGTCCGACAGGGGCCTACGAGCAGTACTTC.

In this sample, this clone turned up once. The genes are TRBV19 and TRBJ1-5; D is unclear. The V end was cut by 1 base, the J end by 0 bases, with 10 bases between. Germline assignment: CDR1 LNHDA and CDR2 SQIVND (reference sequence). The CDR3 has 16 residues. The CDR3 DNA is TGTGCCAGTAGTATAGTTCTGATGAGTAGCAATCAGCCCCAGCATTTT. It codes for CASSIVLMSSNQPQHF.

V and J are TRBV5-6 and TRBJ1-1; TRBD1 matches 7 bases. Per the germline V gene, CDR1 is SGHDT and CDR2 is YYEEEE. The CDR3 length is 14 residues. The V segment lost 4 bases and the J segment 7 bases; nucleotides outside the gene matches: 10. The CDR3 protein is CASSDTQGRGEAFF. The CDR3 DNA is TGTGCCAGCAGCGACACACAGGGGCGGGGTGAAGCTTTCTTT.

V and J are TRBV29-1 and TRBJ2-3, with D possibly matching TRBD2 (5 bases). The CDR3 has 16 residues. Germline-derived CDR1 and CDR2 are SQVTM and ANQGSEA. V dropped 0 bases and J dropped 0 bases, with 13 bases sitting between them. CDR3 coding DNA: TGCAGCGTTGAAGATGGCCAGCGGAAAAGCACAGATACGCAGTATTTT. Its protein product is CSVEDGQRKSTDTQYF.

The V call is TRBV19, the J call TRBJ2-1; TRBD2 might be the D (6 bases). V lost 3 bases and J 4 bases, leaving 13 bases between the germline ends. The CDR3 has 15 amino acids. Germline V gene sequence: CDR1 LNHDA, CDR2 SQIVND (reference sequence). CDR3 loop: CASSIGAGMYNEQFF. The CDR3 DNA is TGTGCCAGTAGTATTGGTGCGGGGATGTACAATGAGCAGTTCTTC.

The chain is built from TRBV5-1 and TRBJ1-1, with TRBD1 matching over 8 bases. This CDR3 region has 16 residues. The V and J ends lost 3 bases and 1 base, in that order; junction bases with no gene match: 8. Germline V gene sequence: CDR1 SGHRS, CDR2 YFSETQ. CDR3 loop: CASSSLTGVTNTEAFF. Written as DNA, the CDR3 is TGCGCCAGCAGCTCCCTGACAGGGGTGACGAACACTGAAGCTTTCTTT.

A remark on this clone: Its ends do not fully match the called genes, so a read error is possible. V and J are TRBV7-7 and TRBJ2-2; 8 bases line up with TRBD2. Germline V gives CDR1 SSHAT, CDR2 FNYEAQ (reference sequence). This CDR3 comprises 18 residues. The CDR3 is CASSLGLRTSPTSGELFF. CDR3 DNA sequence: TGTGCTAGCAGCTTAGGACTCCGGACTAGCCCAACGTCCGGGGAGCTGTTTTTT.

The rearrangement uses TRBV18 and TRBJ2-7, with TRBD1 matching 9 bases. V was clipped by 4 bases and J by 3 bases; unmatched bases: 7. CDR3 length: 15 amino acids. Germline CDR1 reads KGHSH; CDR2 reads LQKENI. The DNA for the CDR3 is TGTGCCAGCTCACAGACGGGACAGGGTCTCTACGAGCAGTACTTC. It encodes CASSQTGQGLYEQYF.

The rearrangement uses TRBV7-9 and TRBJ2-2, with TRBD1 as a possible D gene (5 bases). V gave up 4 bases and J gave up 6 bases, with 9 bases separating them. Germline CDR1 SEHNR, CDR2 FQNEAQ (reference sequence). There are 13 residues in the CDR3. In DNA, the CDR3 is TGTGCCAGCAGCTCCGCAGGGTCCGGGGAGCTGTTTTTT. This gives the protein CASSSAGSGELFF.

The genes are TRBV5-1 and TRBJ1-2, with 10 positions matching TRBD1. There are 15 residues in the CDR3. V shed 7 bases and J 4 bases; nucleotides not matched to a gene: 10. The germline V gene encodes CDR1 SGHRS and CDR2 YFSETQ. Here the CDR3 reads CASPTDRGDPYGYTF. The CDR3 bases are TGCGCCAGCCCCACGGACAGGGGGGACCCCTATGGCTACACCTTC.

DNA of the CDR3: TGTGCCACCAGTGATGGGGGGACAGGGGCGGTCTACGAGCAGTACTTC. This sequence encodes CATSDGGTGAVYEQYF. V is TRBV24-1 and J is TRBJ2-7, with 10 nucleotides matching TRBD1. This CDR3 is built from 16 residues. Germline V gives CDR1 KGHDR, CDR2 SFDVKD. V shed 3 bases and J 3 bases; nucleotides not matched to a gene: 7.

This chain uses TRBV6-2 or TRBV6-3 with TRBJ2-7, with TRBD2 matching over 8 bases. The V gene's germline CDR1 is MNHEY and CDR2 SVGEGT. V shed 6 bases, J shed 2 bases, and the junction held 12 bases outside the gene matches. CDR3 size: 16 residues. The CDR3 coding sequence is TGTGCCAGCAGCTCTCCCGGGGGGGCAGCCGCCTACGAGCAGTACTTC. Protein: CASSSPGGAAAYEQYF.

The chain combines TRBV4-1 with TRBJ2-5, with TRBD1 matching over 7 bases. The germline V gene has CDR1 MGHRA and CDR2 YSYEKL. The J segment lost 4 bases and the V segment lost 3 bases, leaving 5 bases of the junction unmatched. The CDR3 length is 14 residues. The CDR3 bases are TGCGCCAGCAGCCATGGACAGGCTGTAGAGACCCAGTACTTC. Translated, it gives CASSHGQAVETQYF.

This chain joins TRBV7-2 and TRBJ2-5; 9 bases fit TRBD2. Germline CDR1 is SGHTA and CDR2 is FQGNSA. After removal of 6 bases from V and 4 bases from J, the junction contained 6 bases not matched to a gene. CDR3 size: 14 residues. CDR3 protein: CASRDGLALETQYF. CDR3 in DNA: TGTGCCAGCAGGGACGGACTAGCGCTAGAGACCCAGTACTTC.

The chain is built from TRBV2 and TRBJ2-2, with a weak D call TRBD1 (5 bases). CDR1 is SNHLY, CDR2 FYNNEI, per germline. This CDR3 is 15 amino acids long. Trimming removed 2 bases from V and 7 bases from J, with 14 bases in between. The CDR3 is CASSEQTDMGGELFF. The CDR3 DNA reads as TGTGCCAGCAGTGAACAGACAGATATGGGCGGGGAGCTGTTTTTT.

This clone occurred a few times. The rearrangement joins TRBV6-5 to TRBJ1-2; D is undetermined. V dropped 7 bases and J dropped 7 bases, with 13 bases sitting between them. Germline assignment: CDR1 MNHEY and CDR2 SVGAGI. The CDR3 spans 12 residues. CDR3 bases: TGTGCCAGCAATCCGGGAATCGCTGGCTACACCTTC. As protein: CASNPGIAGYTF.

A few counts support this clone. The chain has TRBV19 and TRBJ1-4, with D uncertain. CDR3 length: 15 amino acids. Germline V gene lookup returns CDR1 LNHDA and CDR2 SQIVND (reference sequence). The V end lost 4 bases, the J end lost 0 bases, and 9 bases lay between the germline ends. This CDR3 is CASSTPRATNEKLFF. The CDR3 DNA reads as TGTGCCAGTAGTACTCCGAGAGCAACTAATGAAAAACTGTTTTTT.

The V gene is TRBV6-5, the J gene TRBJ1-2; 8 nucleotides line up with TRBD1. The CDR3 length is 15 residues. The germline V gene has CDR1 MNHEY and CDR2 SVGAGI. After removal of 0 bases from V and 8 bases from J, the junction contained 8 bases not matched to a gene. Here the CDR3 DNA reads TGTGCCAGCAGTTACTCGAGTGCAGGGGGCCGAGGCTACACCTTC. As protein: CASSYSSAGGRGYTF.

As DNA, the CDR3 is TGTGCCAGCAGCCAAAGAGCGGGGGGGGATACGCAGTATTTT. This translates into CASSQRAGGDTQYF. The chain couples TRBV7-2 to TRBJ2-3, with 10 bases fitting TRBD2. Trimming at V came to 5 bases and at J to 6 bases, leaving 5 bases not matched to a gene. The CDR3 is made up of 14 amino acids. Germline V gene lookup returns CDR1 SGHTA and CDR2 FQGNSA.

This clone was recorded only once. The chain couples TRBV30 to TRBJ1-1; D is uncertain. Germline CDR1 GTSNPN, CDR2 SVGIG (reference sequence). Trimming pared 0 bases from V and 7 bases from J, leaving 15 bases between. The CDR3 extends over 14 amino acids. For the CDR3, the DNA is TGTGCCTGGAGTGTACAGCACAGACCAGGTGAAGCTTTCTTT. Residues: CAWSVQHRPGEAFF.

The J gene is TRBJ2-3, the V gene TRBV5-1, with 13 positions matching TRBD2. The CDR3 is 17 residues long. Trimming at V came to 4 bases and at J to 4 bases, leaving 9 bases not matched to a gene. CDR1 is SGHRS, CDR2 YFSETQ, per germline. CDR3 region: CASSPRTSGGRSDTQYF. The CDR3 bases are TGCGCCAGCAGCCCACGGACTAGCGGGGGCCGATCAGATACGCAGTATTTT.